These 2 T cell receptor beta chains originate from one sample sequenced in a study of PD-L1 blockade in urothelial cancer (dated 2017 in TCRdb). The time point label, as the study defines it: peripheral blood 6 weeks after treatment start. The library was produced with the immunoSEQ multiplex PCR assay. TCRdb took over this immuneACCESS table, retaining in-frame rearrangements with V and J assigned. Such tables are incomplete; in checked studies, under half of the missing clones stem from an unresolved V gene, and the remainder is unexplained. The sample table holds roughly 120,000 clones, of which about 91% were seen once. About 4% of the sample is in the top ten clones. Specimen: PBMCs, collected around atezolizumab (anti-PD-L1) treatment. The receptors stem from a man aged 55 to 69 with urothelial cancer.

J is TRBJ1-2 and V is TRBV6-6; 10 nucleotides agree with TRBD1. The CDR3 covers 13 residues. Germline CDR1 is MNHNY and CDR2 is SVGAGI (reference sequence). J was trimmed by 6 bases and V by 6 bases; bases with no gene match: 4. For the CDR3, the DNA is TGTGCCAGCAGGGGACAGGGGATGAATGGCTACACCTTC. Residues: CASRGQGMNGYTF.

The chain's CDR3 is CASTLGLAGIDEQFF. CDR3 DNA: TGTGCCAGCACCTTGGGACTAGCGGGGATCGATGAGCAGTTCTTC. The chain carries TRBV11-2 and TRBJ2-1, with 13 positions matching TRBD2. The V gene's germline CDR1 is SGHAT and CDR2 FQNNGV. The CDR3 extends over 15 amino acids. J was trimmed by 8 bases and V by 7 bases; bases with no gene match: 8.